What follows are 23 T cell receptor beta chains derived from one specimen sequenced in a study of cytomegalovirus exposure and HLA in healthy donors. Libraries were prepared by immunoSEQ multiplex PCR; TCRdb keeps only in-frame clonotypes and omits some of them. The table has about 110,000 clones, about 85% seen once; the top ten hold 3% to 3.5%. Sequencing was carried out using PBMCs. These receptors came from a woman younger than 30 in good health and CMV-seronegative.

The chain recombines TRBV25-1 with TRBJ2-7; D remains unclear. CDR3 length equals 11 residues. The V gene's germline CDR1 is MGHDK and CDR2 SYGVNS. V lost 4 bases to trimming and J lost 2 bases, with 3 bases between them. Here the CDR3 reads CASSGAYEQYF. The DNA of the CDR3 is TGTGCCAGCAGTGGAGCCTACGAGCAGTACTTC.

The rearrangement links TRBV10-3 to TRBJ1-1; D may be TRBD1 (6 bases). The V end lost 4 bases, the J end lost 4 bases, and 7 bases lay between the germline ends. CDR1 and CDR2 (germline): ENHRY, SYGVKD. The CDR3 covers 12 residues. CDR3 region: CAISGGLTEAFF. DNA of the CDR3: TGTGCCATCAGTGGGGGGCTCACTGAAGCTTTCTTT.

V is TRBV27 and J is TRBJ2-3, with 8 bases identical to TRBD1. The CDR3 consists of 16 residues. V trimming: 1 base; J trimming: 7 bases; junction bases outside the gene matches: 10. Germline CDR1 is MNHEY and CDR2 is SMNVEV (reference sequence). The CDR3: CASSLWRTGKEHTQYF. The CDR3 DNA reads TGTGCCAGCAGTTTATGGCGGACAGGGAAGGAACATACGCAGTATTTT.

DNA for the CDR3: TGTGCCAGCAGCTTAGGGGCAATTGGAAACACCATATATTTT. Its translation is CASSLGAIGNTIYF. This chain connects TRBV13 to TRBJ1-3; D not certain. Trimming pared 0 bases from V and 3 bases from J, leaving 6 bases between. The germline V gene has CDR1 PRHDT and CDR2 FYEKMQ (reference sequence). The CDR3 has 14 residues.

This clone was seen more than once but under ten times. This chain joins TRBV11-2 and TRBJ1-6; D is perhaps TRBD1 (6 bases). This CDR3 comprises 14 residues. From germline, CDR1 is SGHAT and CDR2 FQNNGV. V was trimmed by 3 bases and J by 5 bases, leaving 8 bases between them. The CDR3 reads CASSFRDNNSPLHF. The CDR3 DNA reads as TGTGCCAGCAGCTTCCGGGACAATAATTCACCCCTCCACTTT. Together with reference TRBV11-2 and TRBJ1-6, the CDR3 gives the full variable domain: EAGVAQSPRYKIIEKRQSVAFWCNPISGHATLYWYQQILGQGPKLLIQFQNNGVVDDSQLPKDRFSAERLKGVDSTLKIQPAKLEDSAVYLCASSFRDNNSPLHFGNGTRLTVT.

CDR3 in DNA: TGTGCCAGCTCTCCCAGGTGGGGGGGCACAGATACGCAGTATTTT. This translates into CASSPRWGGTDTQYF. V usage is TRBV18 and J usage is TRBJ2-3; TRBD2 is a possible D gene (6 bases). The germline gives CDR1 KGHSH, CDR2 LQKENI. CDR3 length: 15 residues. The V gene lost 6 bases and the J gene lost 1 base, with 14 bases spanning the gap.

The V call is TRBV2, the J call TRBJ2-7; 7 bases map to TRBD1. This CDR3 region has 13 residues. Trimming at V came to 4 bases and at J to 3 bases, leaving 3 bases not matched to a gene. Germline CDR1 and CDR2: SNHLY and FYNNEI. CDR3 in DNA: TGTGCCAGCAGTGGCGGACAGGTCTACGAGCAGTACTTC. Translation: CASSGGQVYEQYF.

The rearrangement uses TRBV7-3 and TRBJ1-2; TRBD1 might be the D (5 bases). The CDR3 has 13 residues. Germline assignment: CDR1 SGHTA and CDR2 FQGTGA. The V end was cut by 3 bases, the J end by 7 bases, with 12 bases between. The CDR3 DNA reads as TGTGCCAGCAGCTTCGAACTGGGGGGTGGCTACACCTTC. Residues: CASSFELGGGYTF.

This chain joins TRBV7-9 and TRBJ2-3; D is ambiguous. Germline V gives CDR1 SEHNR, CDR2 FQNEAQ (reference sequence). This CDR3 is built from 11 residues. Deletions cut 5 bases from V and 4 bases from J, with 4 bases between. CDR3 nucleotides: TGTGCCAGCAGCCTGTCAGATACGCAGTATTTT. This encodes CASSLSDTQYF.

The chain combines TRBV28 with TRBJ1-2; TRBD1 is a possible D gene (5 bases). This CDR3 spans 14 amino acids. V lost 4 bases, J lost 8 bases, and 17 bases lay in between. Germline CDR1 reads MDHEN; CDR2 reads SYDVKM. In DNA form, the CDR3 reads TGTGCCAGCAGTTCACCCTTGAGGGGAGGAGGCTACACCTTC. As protein: CASSSPLRGGGYTF.

The rearrangement uses TRBV7-9 and TRBJ1-2; D not certain. The V gene's germline CDR1 is SEHNR and CDR2 FQNEAQ (reference sequence). V shed 0 bases and J shed 3 bases, with 11 bases lying between them. This CDR3 comprises 15 residues. CDR3 nucleotide sequence: TGTGCCAGCAGCTTAGCGGAGGGATCTTACTATGGCTACACCTTC. Its protein is CASSLAEGSYYGYTF.

V gene TRBV27 combines with J gene TRBJ2-7; weak D call: TRBD2 (6 bases). The germline gives CDR1 MNHEY, CDR2 SMNVEV (reference sequence). The CDR3 totals 13 residues. Trimming removed 0 bases from V and 3 bases from J, with 6 bases in between. Here the CDR3 DNA reads TGTGCCAGCAGTTTATCCGGGGGCTACGAGCAGTACTTC. It encodes CASSLSGGYEQYF.

CDR3: CSALGWGRRSSGNTIYF. The CDR3 DNA follows: TGCAGCGCCCTGGGCTGGGGGCGCCGGAGCTCTGGAAACACCATATATTTT. The V call is TRBV29-1, the J call TRBJ1-3, with D tentatively TRBD1 (6 bases). This CDR3 has 17 residues. Trimming removed 7 bases from V and 0 bases from J, with 22 bases in between. Per the germline V gene, CDR1 is SQVTM and CDR2 is ANQGSEA.

J is TRBJ2-3 and V is TRBV27; 7 nucleotides line up with TRBD2. The CDR3 extends over 16 amino acids. Germline assignment: CDR1 MNHEY and CDR2 SMNVEV (reference sequence). With V trimmed by 3 bases and J by 2 bases, 8 bases remained unmatched. The CDR3 DNA reads as TGTGCCAGCAGTTTTCGGGCTAGCGGAAACACAGATACGCAGTATTTT. Amino acids: CASSFRASGNTDTQYF.

The chain uses TRBV5-4 and TRBJ1-6; 8 nucleotides line up with TRBD1. The CDR3 extends over 15 amino acids. CDR1 and CDR2 (germline): SGHNT, YYREEE (reference sequence). V was clipped by 2 bases and J by 12 bases; unmatched bases: 10. The CDR3 DNA follows: TGTGCCAGCAGCTTAACGACAGGGGTAATGGGACCCCTCCACTTT. Its translation is CASSLTTGVMGPLHF.

This rearrangement joins TRBV6-7 to TRBJ1-4; no reliable D call. TRBV6-7 is marked as an open reading frame, function uncertain. The CDR3 extends over 14 amino acids. V shed 7 bases and J shed 0 bases, with 9 bases lying between them. The CDR3: CASTLLATNEKLFF. Written as DNA, the CDR3 is TGTGCCAGCACTTTACTTGCAACTAATGAAAAACTGTTTTTT.

V usage is TRBV7-6 and J usage is TRBJ2-7; the D is unclear. CDR1 SGHVS and CDR2 FNYEAQ come from the germline V gene. Trimming left V 8 bases short and J 5 bases short, with 19 bases between. The CDR3 spans 14 residues. CDR3 residues: CASSLNGFEDEQYF. In nucleotides, the CDR3 is TGTGCCAGCTCCTTAAACGGATTCGAGGACGAGCAGTACTTC.

This chain uses TRBV10-2 with TRBJ1-5; D ambiguous. Germline loops: CDR1 WSHSY, CDR2 SAAADI. The CDR3 has 15 amino acids. V was cut by 2 bases and J by 4 bases, with 12 bases left in between. CDR3 region: CASSEGGLRNQPQHF. In nucleotides, the CDR3 is TGCGCCAGCAGTGAGGGAGGGTTACGGAATCAGCCCCAGCATTTT.

This clone appeared once. This chain links TRBV29-1 with TRBJ1-2, with 11 bases fitting TRBD1. Per the germline V gene, CDR1 is SQVTM and CDR2 is ANQGSEA. This CDR3 has 15 amino acids. V was pared by 6 bases and J by 5 bases, with 11 bases of the junction left unmatched. CDR3 in DNA: TGCAGCGTCAGGACAGGGGGCGAGGGGAGATATGGCTACACCTTC. It yields the protein CSVRTGGEGRYGYTF.

This rearrangement joins TRBV11-2 to TRBJ1-1, with D possibly being TRBD1 (6 bases). Per the germline V gene, CDR1 is SGHAT and CDR2 is FQNNGV. Trimming stripped 6 bases from V and 4 bases from J, with 12 bases between. The CDR3 is 13 amino acids. CDR3 in amino acids: CASSTGTGTEAFF. CDR3 sequence (DNA): TGTGCCAGCAGTACAGGGACGGGCACTGAAGCTTTCTTT.

This clone turned up a few times. The V call is TRBV30, the J call TRBJ1-1; D not resolved. The ends were cut back, 4 bases at V and 0 bases at J, with 6 bases in the middle. CDR3 length equals 12 residues. Looked up from germline, CDR1 is GTSNPN and CDR2 is SVGIG (reference sequence). The DNA of the CDR3 is TGTGCCTGGAACAATCTGAACACTGAAGCTTTCTTT. This encodes CAWNNLNTEAFF.

This clone was found a few times. The chain couples TRBV6-1 to TRBJ2-3, with no clear D. V dropped 3 bases and J dropped 0 bases, with 7 bases sitting between them. Germline lookup yields CDR1 MNHNS and CDR2 SASEGT. CDR3 length equals 14 residues. The CDR3 DNA is TGTGCCAGCAGTGATAAGCTTAGCACAGATACGCAGTATTTT. This sequence encodes CASSDKLSTDTQYF.

The J gene is TRBJ2-3, the V gene TRBV5-4, with TRBD1 matching 7 bases. J was trimmed by 2 bases and V by 0 bases; bases with no gene match: 3. This CDR3 has 15 amino acids. Germline CDR1 is SGHNT and CDR2 is YYREEE (reference sequence). Here the CDR3 reads CASSLGDRYTDTQYF. The CDR3 DNA is TGTGCCAGCAGCTTGGGGGACAGATACACAGATACGCAGTATTTT.